The TCR beta chain under discussion was sequenced for a study of beta chain features in type 1 diabetes. Study information: There were 107,917,701 sorted cells examined across all samples.

Germline assignment: CDR1 SGHTA and CDR2 FQGTGA. V lost 2 bases and J lost 2; bases outside the gene matches: 4. This CDR3 comprises 15 residues. Expressed TCRB transcripts were sequenced because the isolated RNA had all been reverse transcribed beforehand. Here immunoSEQ multiplex PCR was the method, and the copy in TCRdb shows in-frame clones only, minus some. The sample carries 450,000 or so clones, about an eighth recorded once. Study observations and caveats: Type 1 diabetes patients showed fewer insertions and more deletions at VDJ junctions.

On this clone: Its matching antigen is unknown.

This chain joins TRBV7-3 and TRBJ2-5; 8 bases align to TRBD2. This receptor was identified in a woman aged 18-35 years in good health. Sequences were obtained from naive CD4+ T cells from blood. CDR3 protein: CASSLAGGQQETQYF. In DNA form, the CDR3 reads TGTGCCAGCAGCTTAGCGGGAGGCCAACAAGAGACCCAGTACTTC.